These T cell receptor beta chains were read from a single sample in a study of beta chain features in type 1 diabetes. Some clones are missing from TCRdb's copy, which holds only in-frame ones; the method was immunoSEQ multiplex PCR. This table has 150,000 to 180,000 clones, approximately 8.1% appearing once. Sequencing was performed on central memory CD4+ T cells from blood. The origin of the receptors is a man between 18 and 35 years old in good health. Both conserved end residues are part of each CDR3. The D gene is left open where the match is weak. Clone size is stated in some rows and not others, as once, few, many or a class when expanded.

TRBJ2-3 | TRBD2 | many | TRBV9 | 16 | CASSVTVRGGTDTQYF | TGTGCCAGCAGCGTAACCGTTCGGGGGGGCACAGATACGCAGTATTTT
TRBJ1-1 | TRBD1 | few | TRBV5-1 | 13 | CASSYGQGVEAFF | TGCGCCAGCAGCTACGGACAGGGGGTTGAAGCTTTCTTT
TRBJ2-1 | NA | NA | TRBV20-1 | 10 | CSAPRIEQFF | TGCAGTGCCCCTAGGATTGAGCAGTTCTTC
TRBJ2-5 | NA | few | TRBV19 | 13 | CASSRQDEETQYF | TGTGCCAGTAGCAGACAGGATGAAGAGACCCAGTACTTC
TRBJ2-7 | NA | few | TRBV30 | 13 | CAWRLYNTYEQYF | TGTGCCTGGAGGCTATATAATACCTACGAGCAGTACTTC
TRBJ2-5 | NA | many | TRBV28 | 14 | CASRNLVGQETQYF | TGTGCCAGCAGGAATCTAGTGGGCCAAGAGACCCAGTACTTC
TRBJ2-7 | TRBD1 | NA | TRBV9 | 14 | CASTRTGNSYEQYF | TGTGCCAGCACCCGGACAGGGAACTCCTACGAGCAGTACTTC
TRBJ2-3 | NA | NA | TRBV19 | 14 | CASSPGHQSDTQYF | TGTGCCAGTAGTCCGGGACACCAATCAGATACGCAGTATTTT
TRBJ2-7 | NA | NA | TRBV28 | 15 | CASSLWGQSNYEQYF | TGTGCCAGCAGTTTATGGGGCCAGAGCAATTACGAGCAGTACTTC
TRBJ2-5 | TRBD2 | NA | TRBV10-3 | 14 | CAISARGEGETQYF | TGTGCCATCAGTGCTCGGGGGGAGGGAGAGACCCAGTACTTC
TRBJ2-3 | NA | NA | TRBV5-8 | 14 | CASDSSRDTDTQYF | TGTGCCAGCGACTCATCGAGGGACACAGATACGCAGTATTTT
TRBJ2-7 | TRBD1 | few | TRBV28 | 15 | CASSPGTGTFYEQYF | TGTGCCAGCAGTCCAGGGACAGGGACTTTCTACGAGCAGTACTTC
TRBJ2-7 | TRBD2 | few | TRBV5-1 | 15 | CASSLTAGALYEQYF | TGCGCCAGCAGCTTGACAGCGGGGGCCCTCTACGAGCAGTACTTC
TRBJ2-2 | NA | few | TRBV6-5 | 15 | CASSKDRPNTGELFF | TGTGCCAGCAGTAAGGACAGACCGAACACCGGGGAGCTGTTTTTT
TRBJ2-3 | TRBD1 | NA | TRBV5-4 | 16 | CASSLDITGGTDTQYF | TGTGCCAGCAGCTTGGATATAACAGGGGGCACAGATACGCAGTATTTT
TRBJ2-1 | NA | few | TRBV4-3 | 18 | CASSQGDGRGGTYNEQFF | TGCGCCAGCAGCCAAGGGGATGGGCGGGGAGGAACTTACAATGAGCAGTTCTTC
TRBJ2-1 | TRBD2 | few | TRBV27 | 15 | CASSSRLAGGYEQFF | TGTGCCAGCAGTTCACGACTAGCGGGAGGCTATGAGCAGTTCTTC
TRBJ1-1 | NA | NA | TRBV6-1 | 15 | CASSGGLTGGTEAFF | TGTGCCAGCAGTGGTGGGCTTACGGGAGGGACTGAAGCTTTCTTT
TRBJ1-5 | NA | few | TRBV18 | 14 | CASSPPYSNQPQHF | TGTGCCAGCTCACCACCATATAGCAATCAGCCCCAGCATTTT
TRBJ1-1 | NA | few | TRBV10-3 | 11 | CAIRKTGEAFF | TGTGCCATCAGGAAGACAGGAGAAGCTTTCTTT
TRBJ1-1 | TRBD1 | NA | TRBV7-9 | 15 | CASSPKTGIRTEAFF | TGTGCCAGCAGCCCAAAGACAGGGATAAGAACTGAAGCTTTCTTT
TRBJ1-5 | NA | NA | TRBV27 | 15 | CASRTQGKGGQPQHF | TGTGCCAGCCGTACGCAGGGCAAAGGGGGTCAGCCCCAGCATTTT
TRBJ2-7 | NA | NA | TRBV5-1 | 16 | CASTPKGGAEDYEQYF | TGCGCCAGCACCCCCAAGGGGGGGGCAGAGGACTACGAGCAGTACTTC
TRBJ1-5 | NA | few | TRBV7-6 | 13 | CASSLGANQPQHF | TGTGCCAGCAGCTTAGGGGCGAATCAGCCCCAGCATTTT
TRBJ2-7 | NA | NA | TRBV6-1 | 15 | CASSETGFNSYEQYF | TGTGCCAGCAGTGAAACAGGCTTCAACTCCTACGAGCAGTACTTC
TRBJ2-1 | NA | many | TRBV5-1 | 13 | CASSFSRSDEQFF | TGCGCCAGCAGCTTCTCACGTTCGGATGAGCAGTTCTTC
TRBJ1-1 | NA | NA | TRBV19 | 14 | CASSITAMNTEAFF | TGTGCCAGTAGTATTACAGCTATGAACACTGAAGCTTTCTTT
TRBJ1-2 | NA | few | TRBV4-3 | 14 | CASSQSRVNYGYTF | TGCGCCAGCAGCCAAAGCAGGGTTAACTATGGCTACACCTTC
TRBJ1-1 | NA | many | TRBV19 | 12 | CASSLQLSEAFF | TGTGCCAGTAGTCTACAGTTAAGTGAAGCTTTCTTT
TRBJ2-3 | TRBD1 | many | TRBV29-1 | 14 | CSVAGTGGSDTQYF | TGCAGCGTTGCCGGGACAGGGGGCTCAGATACGCAGTATTTT
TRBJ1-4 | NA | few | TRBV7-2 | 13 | CASSFGLEEKLFF | TGTGCCAGCAGCTTCGGGTTGGAAGAAAAACTGTTTTTT
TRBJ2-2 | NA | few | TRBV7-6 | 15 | CASSSVTGTTGELFF | TGTGCCAGCAGCTCTGTAACGGGAACCACCGGGGAGCTGTTTTTT
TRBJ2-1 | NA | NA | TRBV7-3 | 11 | CATPDSNEQFF | TGTGCCACCCCCGACAGCAATGAGCAGTTCTTC
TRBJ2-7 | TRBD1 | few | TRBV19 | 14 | CASSGTGGAYEQYF | TGTGCCAGTTCCGGGACAGGGGGTGCCTACGAGCAGTACTTC
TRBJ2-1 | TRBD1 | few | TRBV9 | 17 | CASSVATGQSSYNEQFF | TGTGCCAGCAGCGTCGCGACAGGGCAAAGCTCCTACAATGAGCAGTTCTTC
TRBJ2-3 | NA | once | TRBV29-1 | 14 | CSVAVSGSTDTQYF | TGCAGCGTGGCGGTTAGCGGCAGCACAGATACGCAGTATTTT
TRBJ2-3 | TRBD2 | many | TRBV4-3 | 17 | CASSQASSGGAGDTQYF | TGCGCCAGCAGCCAAGCGTCTAGCGGGGGGGCCGGAGATACGCAGTATTTT
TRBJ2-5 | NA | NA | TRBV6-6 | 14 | CASSFLQGYETQYF | TGTGCCAGCAGTTTCCTACAGGGTTACGAGACCCAGTACTTC
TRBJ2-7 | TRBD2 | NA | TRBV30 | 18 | CAWSVVWTSGSNSYEQYF | TGTGCCTGGAGTGTTGTCTGGACTAGCGGGAGTAACTCCTACGAGCAGTACTTC
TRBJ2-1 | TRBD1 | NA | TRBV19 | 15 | CASLGYAGTDNEQFF | TGTGCCAGCTTGGGATACGCCGGGACAGACAATGAGCAGTTCTTC
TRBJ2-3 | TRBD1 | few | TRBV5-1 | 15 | CASSPQGAQADTQYF | TGCGCCAGCAGCCCACAGGGGGCGCAAGCAGATACGCAGTATTTT
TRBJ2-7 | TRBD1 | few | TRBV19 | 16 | CASSISTGTGSYEQYF | TGTGCCAGTAGTATTTCGACCGGGACAGGGTCCTACGAGCAGTACTTC
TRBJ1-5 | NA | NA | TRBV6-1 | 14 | CASSAQGSNQPQHF | TGTGCCAGCAGCGCACAGGGAAGCAATCAGCCCCAGCATTTT
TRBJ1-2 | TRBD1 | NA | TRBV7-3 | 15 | CASRPGQGVSYGYTF | TGTGCCAGCAGGCCCGGACAGGGTGTTAGCTATGGCTACACCTTC
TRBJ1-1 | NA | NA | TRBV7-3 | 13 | CASSVQGDTEAFF | TGTGCCAGCAGCGTTCAGGGTGACACTGAAGCTTTCTTT
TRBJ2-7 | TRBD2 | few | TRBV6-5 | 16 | CASSYSKPGLAYEQYF | TGTGCCAGCAGTTACTCGAAACCGGGACTAGCCTACGAGCAGTACTTC
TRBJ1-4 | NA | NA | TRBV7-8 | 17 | CASSRKAPGSRGEKLFF | TGTGCCAGCAGCCGAAAGGCCCCCGGGTCGCGGGGTGAAAAACTGTTTTTT
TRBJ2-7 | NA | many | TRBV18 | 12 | CASSPNGGEQYF | TGTGCCAGCTCACCAAATGGGGGGGAGCAGTACTTC
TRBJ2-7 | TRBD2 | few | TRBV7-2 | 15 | CASSSPGLATYEQYF | TGTGCCAGCAGCTCGCCGGGACTAGCTACCTACGAGCAGTACTTC
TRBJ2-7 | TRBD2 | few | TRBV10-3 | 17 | CAISQGLAGVGGYEQYF | TGTGCCATCAGTCAGGGACTAGCGGGAGTAGGGGGCTACGAGCAGTACTTC
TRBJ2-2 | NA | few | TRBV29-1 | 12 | CSVEAGTGELFF | TGCAGCGTTGAAGCGGGCACCGGGGAGCTGTTTTTT
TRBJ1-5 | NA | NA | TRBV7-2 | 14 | CASSLDQGRQPQHF | TGTGCCAGCAGCTTAGACCAGGGGCGGCAGCCCCAGCATTTT
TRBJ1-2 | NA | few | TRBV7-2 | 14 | CASSLVAVNYGYTF | TGTGCCAGCAGCTTAGTAGCCGTTAACTATGGCTACACCTTC
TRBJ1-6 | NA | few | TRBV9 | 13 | CASSVTQNSPLHF | TGTGCCAGCAGCGTAACACAGAATTCACCCCTCCACTTT
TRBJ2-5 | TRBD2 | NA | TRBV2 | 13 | CASTSLAGGVQYF | TGTGCCAGCACCTCTCTAGCGGGGGGGGTCCAGTACTTC
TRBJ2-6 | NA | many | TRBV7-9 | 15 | CASSTTEAGANVLTF | TGTGCCAGCAGCACGACAGAGGCGGGGGCCAACGTCCTGACTTTC
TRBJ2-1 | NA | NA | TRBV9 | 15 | CASSVHYSSYNEQFF | TGTGCCAGCAGCGTACACTACTCCTCCTACAATGAGCAGTTCTTC
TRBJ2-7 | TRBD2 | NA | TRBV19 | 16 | CASSILGLAGSYEQYF | TGTGCCAGTAGTATTCTTGGACTAGCGGGCTCCTACGAGCAGTACTTC
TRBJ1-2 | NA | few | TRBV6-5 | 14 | CASKLGVTNYGYTF | TGTGCCAGCAAGTTAGGGGTAACTAACTATGGCTACACCTTC